Included here is one TCR beta chain sequence, with context. Its antigen is unknown. The record has no base qualities; no much larger clone is one base away. Preparation of the library involved 5' RACE. Sequencing was carried out with an Illumina MiSeq. During library preparation, unique molecular identifiers were attached to individual cDNA molecules so that TCRs could be counted quantitatively and reproducibly. Per the authors' processing: The median number of TCRs per sample was 85,000 to 100,000, ranging from about 20,000 to 750,000. V, J and CDR3 annotation of the TCR reads was performed with the Decombinator software suite. For the PS versus PT1 abundance plots, all samples were subsampled to the same number of TCRs (28,000). Expanded TCRs were defined as absent before sensitization and observed at least eight times at the 2-week time point. The public reads were quality trimmed at Q25 with fastp and then assembled into clones with MiXCR by TCRdb, keeping productive beta chains. Identical CDR3 proteins give one entry, which carries the most common genes and DNA. TCRdb assigned the V and J calls; the authors' analysis was not used. The sample includes 95,000 to 120,000 distinct CDR3 sequences, with more than 15% observed a single time. 2.5% to 3.5% of the sample is held by the ten biggest clonotypes.

Including the terminal cysteine and phenylalanine, the CDR3 comprises 14 residues. Only CDR3 DNA is held: 42 bases, read in frame from base 1. Ends trimmed: V by 4 bases, J by 4 bases; bases unmatched to a gene: 2. The germline V gene (reference sequence) yields PRHDT for CDR1 and FYEKMQ for CDR2. Total RNA was extracted from unfractionated whole blood that had been collected in Tempus Blood RNA tubes. As TCR sequencing controls, five or six healthy volunteers were used, with blood taken at day 0, 2 weeks and 6 weeks. These data belong to a study of human T cells and chemical hapten exposure (dated by TCRdb to about 2021). About the investigation overall: The libraries were sequenced as a pool, and the TCR yield per sample differed mostly because of small variations in library volumes within the pool. This study followed changes in the peripheral blood TCR repertoire in vivo during primary and secondary sensitization of alopecia patients to the hapten diphenylcyclopropenone (DPC). For every blood RNA sample, sequencing covered both the TCR alpha and TCR beta chains. Broad study findings and their caveats: After repeated subsampling, the strength of the expansion versus patch-test correlation and the threshold at which it became significant changed. No change with DPC sensitization was found in the number of TCRs above 1 in 1000 frequency, and no evidence of global repertoire structure alterations was found.

The sequence came from a human donor in good health. The V and J segments used are TRBV13 and TRBJ1-1, with TRBD1 identical over 11 junction bases. The nucleotide sequence reads as follows: TGTGCCAGCAGCTGGGGACAGGGGGGCACTGAAGCTTTCTTT. Translated, it reads CASSWGQGGTEAFF.